A selection of T cell receptor beta chains follows, all from one sample in a study of cytomegalovirus exposure and HLA in healthy donors. Generated by immunoSEQ multiplex PCR, the TCRdb table keeps only in-frame clones and is missing some. The table has approximately 150,000 clones, around four fifths seen once. The sequenced material came from PBMCs. The receptors were gathered from a boy between 2 and 10 years old in good health and CMV-seronegative. CDR3s include the opening cysteine and the closing phenylalanine or tryptophan. The D gene is left open where the match is weak. Clone size is not always given. Where it is, it says once, few, many or a class for expanded clones.

>TRBD1|TRBJ1-5|TRBV6-4|NA
TGTGCCAGCAGTGAACAGGGGGGAAATCAGCCCCAGCATTTT
CASSEQGGNQPQHF
>NA|TRBJ1-1|TRBV11-2|NA
TGTGCCAGCAGCCCCCATCTTTCGGGGGGGATTGAAGCTTTCTTT
CASSPHLSGGIEAFF
>NA|TRBJ1-4|TRBV5-1|few
TGCGCCAGCAGCCCGGGGGGGCGCCCCTTTAATGAAAAACTGTTTTTT
CASSPGGRPFNEKLFF
>NA|TRBJ1-1|TRBV27|NA
TGTGCCAGCAGTTTTCGGGGGATGAACACTGAAGCTTTCTTT
CASSFRGMNTEAFF
>TRBD1|TRBJ2-7|TRBV11-2|NA
TGTGCCAGCAGTCTAGACAGGGGGCGTTGGTCCTACGAGCAGTACTTC
CASSLDRGRWSYEQYF
>TRBD2|TRBJ2-1|TRBV7-6|NA
TGTGCCAGCAGTCCCATGACTAGCGGGGGCAATGAGCAGTTCTTC
CASSPMTSGGNEQFF
>NA|TRBJ2-5|TRBV7-7|NA
TGTGCCAGCAGCCAGCTCACAGGGAGGGTAGCAGAAAAGACCCAGTACTTC
CASSQLTGRVAEKTQYF
>TRBD1|TRBJ2-7|TRBV7-6|few
TGTGCCAGCAGCTTAGGGCGGACAGGGGTCTACGAGCAGTACTTC
CASSLGRTGVYEQYF
>NA|TRBJ2-2|TRBV7-9|NA
TGTTCCAGCAGCTCGGGCCCGGAGGTCACCGGGGAGCTGTTTTTT
CSSSSGPEVTGELFF
>TRBD1|TRBJ2-5|TRBV25-1|few
TGTGCCAGCAGTGAATCAGGGGGTCGGCGAGAGACCCAGTACTTC
CASSESGGRRETQYF
>NA|TRBJ2-3|TRBV4-1|NA
TGCGCCAGCAGCCAAGTTAACGCGGCAGATACGCAGTATTTT
CASSQVNAADTQYF
>NA|TRBJ1-5|TRBV2|NA
TGTGCCAGCAGTGAAGCCGGGGTGGGTCAGCCCCAGCATTTT
CASSEAGVGQPQHF
>TRBD2|TRBJ2-1|TRBV4-1|NA
TGCGCCAGCAGCCACTCGCTAGCGGGGGGTTATGAGCAGTTCTTC
CASSHSLAGGYEQFF
>NA|TRBJ2-1|TRBV6-6|few
TGTGCCAGCAGTTACGGGCAGGGGTTTTACAATGAGCAGTTCTTC
CASSYGQGFYNEQFF
>TRBD2|TRBJ2-1|TRBV5-8|once
TGTGCCAGCAGCTCCGTAATAGCGGGGGGGCAGTTCTTC
CASSSVIAGGQFF
>TRBD1|TRBJ2-3|TRBV9|NA
TGTGCCAGCAGCGACGGGACAGGGTACACAGATACGCAGTATTTT
CASSDGTGYTDTQYF
>TRBD1|TRBJ1-2|TRBV28|NA
TGTGCCAGCGGAACGGACAGGGGCGACTATGGCTACACCTTC
CASGTDRGDYGYTF
>TRBD2|TRBJ2-3|TRBV7-6|NA
TGTGCCAGCAGCCCCCGGGGACTAGCGTCCCGAGGCACAGATACGCAGTATTTT
CASSPRGLASRGTDTQYF
>NA|TRBJ1-1|TRBV27|NA
TGTGCCAGCAGTTACGAGGGGGACACTGAAGCTTTCTTT
CASSYEGDTEAFF
>TRBD1|TRBJ2-1|TRBV2|few
TGTGCCAGCAGGCAGGGGGCATACAATGAGCAGTTCTTC
CASRQGAYNEQFF
>TRBD1|TRBJ2-7|TRBV6-1|NA
TGTGCCAGCAGCTACGACAGGGGGCTCGACGAGCAGTACTTC
CASSYDRGLDEQYF
>NA|TRBJ2-4|TRBV23-1|NA
TGCGCCAGCAGTCAATGGCAGGTCAACATTCAGTACTTC
CASSQWQVNIQYF
>TRBD1|TRBJ2-7|TRBV5-1|NA
TGCGCCAGTTCCCCCGGGACAGGGCTCATTAGGGAGCAGTACTTC
CASSPGTGLIREQYF
>TRBD1|TRBJ2-6|TRBV6-1|NA
TGTGCCAGCAGTGTCACAGGGGGCGCTGGGGCCAACGTCCTGACTTTC
CASSVTGGAGANVLTF
>NA|TRBJ2-7|TRBV18|NA
TGTGCCAGCTCCGAGAGTGAGGGGACAACCGCCTACGAGCAGTACTTC
CASSESEGTTAYEQYF
>NA|TRBJ1-5|TRBV29-1|NA
TGCAGCGCGAGGGTTGTCAGCAATCAGCCCCAGCATTTT
CSARVVSNQPQHF
>NA|TRBJ2-3|TRBV5-4|NA
TGTGCCAGCAGCTTTACCCCTGAGGGCCCCACAGATACGCAGTATTTT
CASSFTPEGPTDTQYF
>NA|TRBJ2-7|TRBV5-8|few
TGTGCCAGCAGCTTGGCCGGTATCTCCGAGCAGTACTTC
CASSLAGISEQYF
>TRBD2|TRBJ2-7|TRBV9|NA
TGTGCCAGCCCAGGACTAGCTGGGTACGAGCAGTACTTC
CASPGLAGYEQYF
>TRBD1|TRBJ2-1|TRBV27|NA
TGTGCCACCCCGACCAGGGGGTGGTGCAATGAGCAGTTCTTC
CATPTRGWCNEQFF
>NA|TRBJ1-4|TRBV9|few
TGTGCCAGCAGCGAGGGCCCGGGGAACGACGAAAAACTGTTTTTT
CASSEGPGNDEKLFF
>NA|TRBJ2-7|TRBV6-5|NA
TGTGCCAGCAGTTACTCGGGGCGGGGCGAGCAGTACTTC
CASSYSGRGEQYF
>NA|TRBJ2-7|TRBV2|NA
TGTGCCAGCAGTGAAGCGACAGTTGGCTCCTACGAGCAGTACTTC
CASSEATVGSYEQYF
>TRBD1|TRBJ1-4|TRBV11-2|NA
TGTGCCAGCAGCCAAGGGACAGGGTTTGAAAAACTGTTTTTT
CASSQGTGFEKLFF
>NA|TRBJ2-5|TRBV11-3|NA
TGTGCCAGCAGCTTAGGATCGTCAGGGTACCAAGAGACCCAGTACTTC
CASSLGSSGYQETQYF
>TRBD2|TRBJ2-7|TRBV28|NA
TGTGCCAGCACCCCCAGCGGGAGTGCCGAGCAGTACTTC
CASTPSGSAEQYF
>NA|TRBJ1-2|TRBV7-2|NA
TGTGCCAGCAGCTTAGAGTTCTTGGGGGGGGCGCCGGGCTACACCTTC
CASSLEFLGGAPGYTF
>NA|TRBJ2-2|TRBV7-6|NA
TGTGCCAGCAGCTTTGGTACGGGTACCGGGGAGCTGTTTTTT
CASSFGTGTGELFF
>NA|TRBJ2-5|TRBV6-1|NA
TGTGCCAGCAGTGGTCTGGGGGCGACCCCCGTGGAGACCCAGTACTTC
CASSGLGATPVETQYF
>TRBD1|TRBJ1-3|TRBV10-3|once
TGTGCCATCAGTGAGTCTGTTGGAGACAGGGTAATCTCTGGAAACACCATATATTTT
CAISESVGDRVISGNTIYF
>TRBD1|TRBJ2-5|TRBV4-3|NA
TGCGCCAGCAGCCAAGATTTCGGGACAGGGGGCTATGAGACCCAGTACTTC
CASSQDFGTGGYETQYF
>NA|TRBJ1-2|TRBV19|NA
TGTGCCAGTAAAGTCCGCCCCAGAAACTCGAAGGAGACAGTGTCCCGCTACACCTTC
CASKVRPRNSKETVSRYTF
>NA|TRBJ1-5|TRBV6-5|NA
TGTGCCAGCCGGAGGGCTGGGGGGCCCCAGCATTTT
CASRRAGGPQHF
>NA|TRBJ2-1|TRBV10-2|NA
TGCGCCAGCAACGGGGACTACAATGAGCAGTTCTTC
CASNGDYNEQFF
>NA|TRBJ2-1|TRBV9|once
TGTGCCAGCGGACAGCCGCAGTTCTTC
CASGQPQFF
>NA|TRBJ2-1|TRBV5-1|few
TGCGCCAGCAGCTCCACTACGAGCTCCTACAATGAGCAGTTCTTC
CASSSTTSSYNEQFF
>NA|TRBJ1-1|TRBV29-1|few
TGCAGCGTTGACGGGGGCACTGAAGCTTTCTTT
CSVDGGTEAFF
>TRBD1|TRBJ1-2|TRBV9|NA
TGTGCCAGCAGCGAACCGGGACAGGGAGCTGGCTACACCTTC
CASSEPGQGAGYTF
>TRBD1|TRBJ2-7|TRBV10-2|few
TGCGCCAGCAGCCGCAATAGGGGGACAGGGCACTACGAGCAGTACTTC
CASSRNRGTGHYEQYF
>NA|TRBJ2-7|TRBV18|NA
TGTGCCAGCTCACTCGGAGTGGCGGACGAGCAGTACTTC
CASSLGVADEQYF
>NA|TRBJ1-1|TRBV20-1|NA
TGCAGTTCAATAGTCCCCACTGAAGCTTTCTTT
CSSIVPTEAFF
>TRBD1|TRBJ1-5|TRBV19|NA
TGTGCCAGTAAGAACCGGGACAGGGAAAATCAGCCCCAGCATTTT
CASKNRDRENQPQHF
>NA|TRBJ2-7|TRBV4-1|few
TGCGCCAGCAGCCAAGAGCGGAGCGGGTCCCTTTACGAGCAGTACTTC
CASSQERSGSLYEQYF
>TRBD1|TRBJ1-2|TRBV7-9|NA
TGTGCCAGCAGCCCTCACCAGACAGGGGCATTTCGTGGCTACACCTTC
CASSPHQTGAFRGYTF
>TRBD2|TRBJ2-7|TRBV5-4|NA
TGTGCCAGCAGCCCCAGCGGGGACCTCTTCAGCGAGCAGTACTTC
CASSPSGDLFSEQYF
>NA|TRBJ2-7|TRBV6-8|medium-sized
TGTGCCAGCACCATGGTTAGGGGGTACGAGCAGTACTTC
CASTMVRGYEQYF
>TRBD2|TRBJ2-7|TRBV7-2|NA
TGTGCCAGCAGCTTAGCGCGGGGGCTGGGAAGCGGGAGGAGCGAGCAGTACTTC
CASSLARGLGSGRSEQYF